The 22 T cell receptor beta chains presented below share a single source sample, sequenced in a study of T cell responses to AZD1222 COVID-19 vaccine. The table came from immunoSEQ multiplex PCR; TCRdb's copy has only in-frame clones and leaves some out. The table includes roughly 180,000 clones, roughly 94% detected once. The sample was peripheral blood, taken on day 0 of AZD1222 vaccination. The receptors originated from an adult in good health.

The chain recombines TRBV3-1 (or the pseudogene TRBV3-2) with TRBJ1-2; possible D gene TRBD1, 5 bases. This CDR3 comprises 14 residues. The V gene's germline CDR1 is LGHDT and CDR2 YNNKEL (reference sequence). The V and J ends lost 1 base and 8 bases respectively, with 14 bases between them. The CDR3 region is CASSQAVQAGGYTF. Here the CDR3 DNA reads TGTGCCAGCAGCCAAGCGGTACAGGCCGGGGGCTACACCTTC.

This chain uses TRBV27 with TRBJ2-1; D ambiguous. V dropped 4 bases and J dropped 9 bases, with 10 bases sitting between them. The CDR3 has 12 amino acids. CDR1 MNHEY and CDR2 SMNVEV come from the germline V gene (reference sequence). The DNA of the CDR3 is TGTGCCAGCAGTTGGGGTAATAGTGAGCAGTTCTTC. Its protein product is CASSWGNSEQFF.

CDR3 in DNA: TGTGCCAGCAGTTTGGGAGTTCAGAACGAGCAGTACTTC. Translation gives CASSLGVQNEQYF. This chain joins TRBV28 and TRBJ2-7, with a tentative D call TRBD2 (5 bases). Trimming left V 3 bases short and J 5 bases short, with 11 bases between. The CDR3 covers 13 residues. Per the germline V gene, CDR1 is MDHEN and CDR2 is SYDVKM.

The V and J genes are TRBV7-8 and TRBJ2-3; 7 bases line up with TRBD2. The length of the CDR3 is 16 residues. V lost 5 bases, J lost 4 bases, and 12 bases stayed unmatched. CDR1 SGHVS and CDR2 FQNEAQ come from the germline V gene. The CDR3 DNA is TGTGCCAGCAGCCGTACGAGGACTAGTGACTCAGATACGCAGTATTTT. It specifies CASSRTRTSDSDTQYF.

The chain is built from TRBV18 and TRBJ1-1; D ambiguous. The CDR3 has 12 residues. The V and J ends lost 2 bases and 1 base respectively, with 2 bases between them. Germline CDR1 KGHSH, CDR2 LQKENI. The CDR3 DNA reads TGTGCCAGCTCACCAAAGAACACTGAAGCTTTCTTT. Amino acid sequence: CASSPKNTEAFF.

This chain's CDR3 is CASSWVGSTEQYF. The CDR3 bases are TGTGCCAGCAGTTGGGTGGGGTCGACCGAGCAGTACTTC. This chain links TRBV5-5 with TRBJ2-7; D is undetermined. The germline V gene has CDR1 SGHKS and CDR2 YYEKEE (reference sequence). The length of the CDR3 is 13 residues. Trimming cost V 5 bases and J 6 bases, with 15 bases left between them.

The V and J genes are TRBV18 and TRBJ1-5; 7 positions match TRBD1. Germline V gene sequence: CDR1 KGHSH, CDR2 LQKENI. Germline trimming cut 2 bases from V and 6 bases from J; bases unmatched to any gene: 7. CDR3 length equals 15 residues. CDR3 sequence (DNA): TGTGCCAGCTCACCAGTCGGGACAGCAGGTCAGCCCCAGCATTTT. Translation gives CASSPVGTAGQPQHF.

The J gene is TRBJ2-1, the V gene TRBV11-2; unclear D gene. The V end was cut by 5 bases, the J end by 10 bases, with 9 bases between. CDR1 and CDR2 (germline): SGHAT, FQNNGV. This CDR3 has 11 amino acids. The CDR3 nucleotides are TGTGCCAGCAGCCCCGATGGAGAGCAGTTCTTC. Amino acid sequence: CASSPDGEQFF.

V usage is TRBV19 and J usage is TRBJ2-7; TRBD2 matches 7 bases. CDR1 and CDR2 (germline): LNHDA, SQIVND (reference sequence). The CDR3 length is 15 residues. Trimming took 6 bases from V and 2 from J; bases not matched to a gene: 10. CDR3 protein: CASSETSEGPYEQYF. DNA for the CDR3: TGTGCCAGTAGCGAAACTAGCGAGGGGCCCTACGAGCAGTACTTC.

V gene TRBV27 combines with J gene TRBJ1-6; D unclear. The CDR3 has 14 amino acids. Between the trimmed V and J ends, which lost 8 bases and 4 bases, there was a span of 12 bases. The V gene's germline CDR1 is MNHEY and CDR2 SMNVEV (reference sequence). As DNA, the CDR3 is TGTGCCAGCTCCGGAACCGTTTATAATTCACCCCTCCACTTT. Protein sequence: CASSGTVYNSPLHF.

The gene calls are TRBV5-6 and TRBJ2-1; D is uncertain. CDR3 length equals 17 residues. V was clipped by 6 bases and J by 0 bases, with 19 bases between them. Germline CDR1 SGHDT, CDR2 YYEEEE. This chain's CDR3 is CASNGGLGWSSYNEQFF. In nucleotides, the CDR3 is TGTGCCAGCAACGGTGGGTTGGGGTGGAGCTCCTACAATGAGCAGTTCTTC.

In this sample, this clone turned up once. The rearrangement uses TRBV15 and TRBJ1-5; D ambiguous. Germline CDR1 reads LNHNV; CDR2 reads YYDKDF (reference sequence). Trimming pared 8 bases from V and 6 bases from J, leaving 23 bases between. CDR3 size: 16 residues. The CDR3 nucleotides read TGTGCCACCGCGAGGGATGCGATTCCTTATCCTCAGCCCCAGCATTTT. Translation gives CATARDAIPYPQPQHF.

V usage is TRBV4-1 and J usage is TRBJ1-1, with D unclear. CDR1 and CDR2 from the germline V gene are MGHRA and YSYEKL. CDR3 length: 12 amino acids. Trimming stripped 3 bases from V and 2 bases from J, with 4 bases between. CDR3 region: CASSHENTEAFF. The DNA of the CDR3 is TGCGCCAGCAGCCACGAAAACACTGAAGCTTTCTTT.

This sequence joins TRBV7-9 and TRBJ2-1; D is unclear. Germline V CDR1 and CDR2: SEHNR, FQNEAQ (reference sequence). The length of the CDR3 is 13 residues. V lost 3 bases and J 6 bases, leaving 9 bases between the germline ends. In DNA, the CDR3 is TGTGCCAGCAGCTTCCCGGGCGGCAATGAGCAGTTCTTC. It encodes CASSFPGGNEQFF.

The chain combines TRBV10-3 with TRBJ1-2, with unresolved D. The CDR3 consists of 13 residues. V gave up 7 bases and J gave up 5 bases, with 14 bases separating them. Germline CDR1 and CDR2: ENHRY and SYGVKD. The CDR3 DNA is TGTGCCATCAACCCGGCCGGAGGTTATGGCTACACCTTC. The encoded protein is CAINPAGGYGYTF.

The chain carries TRBV5-4 and TRBJ2-7; D not certain. CDR1 and CDR2 from the germline V gene are SGHNT and YYREEE (reference sequence). V gave up 0 bases and J gave up 2 bases, with 9 bases separating them. The CDR3 contains 14 residues. CDR3 sequence reads: CASSLDGRTYEQYF. The CDR3 DNA reads as TGTGCCAGCAGCTTGGACGGTAGAACCTACGAGCAGTACTTC.

This clone was detected only once. The rearrangement uses TRBV6-5 and TRBJ1-5, with TRBD1 matching over 7 bases. The CDR3 consists of 14 residues. J gave up 0 bases and V 6 bases, and 2 bases lay outside the gene matches. In germline, CDR1 is MNHEY, CDR2 SVGAGI. CDR3 loop: CASSRDSSNQPQHF. CDR3 bases: TGTGCCAGCAGCCGGGACAGTAGCAATCAGCCCCAGCATTTT.

About this clone itself: Here the CDR3 omits its conserved ending phenylalanine or tryptophan, so a read error is the likely source. The DNA is left out, because the CDR3 cannot be placed on it with certainty; the CDR3 is given as TCRdb lists it. V is TRBV3-1 (or the pseudogene TRBV3-2) and J is TRBJ1-2; TRBD1, the table's D call, lacks a check against the DNA. A total of 15 residues make up the CDR3, ends included. Germline CDR1 and CDR2: LGHDT and YNNKEL (reference sequence). CDR3 residues: CASSQGQPGQGILLV.

The rearrangement joins TRBV11-2 to TRBJ2-7, with 9 nucleotides matching TRBD1. Germline loops: CDR1 SGHAT, CDR2 FQNNGV. This CDR3 is built from 15 residues. Trimming cost V 4 bases and J 9 bases; bases outside gene matches: 13. CDR3 amino acids: CASSSSGQGRLGQYF. CDR3 nucleotides: TGTGCCAGCAGCTCCTCGGGACAGGGCAGGTTAGGGCAGTACTTC.

The genes are TRBV25-1 and TRBJ1-4; no firm D call. The V and J ends lost 5 bases and 6 bases respectively, with 10 bases between them. From germline, CDR1 is MGHDK and CDR2 SYGVNS. This CDR3 comprises 13 residues. This CDR3 reads CASSLPGYEKLFF. The CDR3 DNA reads TGTGCCAGCAGTCTCCCGGGATATGAAAAACTGTTTTTT.

The chain couples TRBV19 to TRBJ2-1, with 9 bases aligning to TRBD2. With 5 bases clipped from V and 2 bases from J, the junction kept 4 bases outside the gene matches. Germline V gene data show CDR1 as LNHDA and CDR2 as SQIVND (reference sequence). The CDR3 has 15 amino acids. Here the CDR3 reads CASSLAGLTYNEQFF. The CDR3 DNA sequence: TGTGCCAGTAGTCTAGCGGGGTTAACCTACAATGAGCAGTTCTTC.

V and J are TRBV4-2 and TRBJ2-6; D gene unclear. The CDR3 consists of 15 residues. Germline V CDR1 and CDR2: LGHNA, YNFKEQ. V lost 3 bases and J lost 0, with 6 bases in between. The CDR3, as DNA: TGTGCCAGCAGCCACCAAAGCTCTGGGGCCAACGTCCTGACTTTC. The encoded protein is CASSHQSSGANVLTF.